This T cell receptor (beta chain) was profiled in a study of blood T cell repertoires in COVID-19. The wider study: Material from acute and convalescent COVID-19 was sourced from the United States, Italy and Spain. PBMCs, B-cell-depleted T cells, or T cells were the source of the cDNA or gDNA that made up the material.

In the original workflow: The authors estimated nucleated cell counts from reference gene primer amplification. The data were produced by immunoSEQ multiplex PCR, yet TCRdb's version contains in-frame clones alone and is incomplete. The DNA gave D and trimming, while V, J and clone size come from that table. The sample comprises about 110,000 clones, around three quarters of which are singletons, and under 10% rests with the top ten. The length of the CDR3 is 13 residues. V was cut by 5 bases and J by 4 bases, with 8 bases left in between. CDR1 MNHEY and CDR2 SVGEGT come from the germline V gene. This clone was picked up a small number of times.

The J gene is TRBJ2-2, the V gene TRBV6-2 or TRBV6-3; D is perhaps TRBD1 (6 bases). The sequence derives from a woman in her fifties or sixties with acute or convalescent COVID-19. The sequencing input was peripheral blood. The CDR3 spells CASSRTVTGELFF. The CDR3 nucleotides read TGTGCCAGCAGTCGGACAGTCACCGGGGAGCTGTTTTTT.